One and the same sample provided the 24 T cell receptor beta chains below, sequenced in a study of molecular identifiers for immune sequencing clone quantification. TCRdb processed the PCR reads anew with MiXCR; each CDR3 protein has one entry. Of about 500,000 distinct CDR3 sequences listed, around 23% are singletons. Sequenced material: naive CD8+ T cells from blood, with Jurkat cell RNA spiked in. Subset given: FACS-sorted CD8+CD4-CCR7+CD45RA+ naive T cells. These receptor sequences come from a human donor in good health. Some libraries in this study had Jurkat cell RNA spiked in.

There are a few counts of this clonotype. V is TRBV20-1 and J is TRBJ2-7, with TRBD2 matching 9 bases. The CDR3 totals 14 residues. The germline CDR1 and CDR2 sequences are DFQATT and SNEGSKA (reference sequence). V lost 4 bases to trimming and J lost 4 bases; unmatched junction nucleotides: 8. In DNA form, the CDR3 reads TGCAGTGCTAATGGGCTAGCGGGACTGTACGAGCAGTACTTC. Protein: CSANGLAGLYEQYF.

This clonotype was seen a handful of times. The chain joins TRBV4-3 to TRBJ2-3; 9 bases agree with TRBD2. This CDR3 spans 16 amino acids. Losses at the gene ends were 0 bases for V and 5 bases for J; bases not matched to a gene: 6. The germline V gene has CDR1 LGHNA and CDR2 YSLEER. CDR3 in DNA: TGCGCCAGCAGCCAAGATGGGCGGGGGGGAATAGATACGCAGTATTTT. Protein: CASSQDGRGGIDTQYF.

V is TRBV19 and J is TRBJ1-2; perhaps TRBD1 as D (6 bases). With 5 bases removed from V and 3 bases from J, the gap between germline ends came to 16 bases. Germline V CDR1 and CDR2: LNHDA, SQIVND (reference sequence). This CDR3 contains 15 residues. The CDR3 spells CASSYRDTADYGYTF. In DNA form, the CDR3 reads TGTGCCAGTAGTTACCGGGACACTGCTGACTATGGCTACACCTTC.

A note on this clonotype: A read error may be the cause here, since a much bigger clone is one base away. This rearrangement joins TRBV20-1 to TRBJ2-7; possible D gene TRBD1, 6 bases. The germline gives CDR1 DFQATT, CDR2 SNEGSKA (reference sequence). The CDR3 is 14 amino acids. V lost 2 bases to trimming and J lost 6 bases, with 17 bases between them. CDR3 loop: CSARPPHTGSEQYF. CDR3 in DNA: TGCAGTGCTAGACCACCTCATACAGGGTCCGAGCAGTACTTC.

A few counts support this clonotype. Here the CDR3 omits its conserved ending phenylalanine or tryptophan, so a read error is the likely source. The chain couples TRBV20-1 to TRBJ1-6; 8 bases agree with TRBD1. The CDR3 extends over 13 amino acids. CDR1 and CDR2 from the germline V gene are DFQATT and SNEGSKA (reference sequence). The ends lost 6 bases at V and 10 bases at J; junction bases unmatched: 8. CDR3 region: CSAGQGMGSPLHS. CDR3 sequence (DNA): TGCAGTGCCGGACAGGGCATGGGATCACCCCTCCACTCT.

This rearrangement joins TRBV10-3 to TRBJ1-1, with TRBD1 matching over 7 bases. CDR1 ENHRY and CDR2 SYGVKD come from the germline V gene. The CDR3 contains 15 residues. The V and J ends lost 9 bases and 1 base, in that order; junction bases with no gene match: 11. The CDR3 DNA follows: TGTGCCATTCAGAAAGGGGGCACTTCGAACACTGAAGCTTTCTTT. This encodes CAIQKGGTSNTEAFF.

The chain joins TRBV9 to TRBJ1-1; no clear D gene. CDR3 length: 13 residues. The germline V and J ends were trimmed by 3 bases and 1 base, with 7 bases remaining between them. The germline gives CDR1 SGDLS, CDR2 YYNGEE. The CDR3 loop reads CASSDDTNTEAFF. The CDR3 bases are TGTGCCAGCAGCGATGACACGAACACTGAAGCTTTCTTT.

This clonotype was counted at least ten times. The chain employs TRBV6-5 and TRBJ2-3, with 8 bases identical to TRBD2. CDR3 length: 16 amino acids. Germline V gene data show CDR1 as MNHEY and CDR2 as SVGAGI. The V segment lost 2 bases and the J segment 3 bases; nucleotides outside the gene matches: 7. CDR3 region: CASSYRGGGSTDTQYF. Here the CDR3 DNA reads TGTGCCAGCAGTTACCGCGGCGGGGGGAGTACAGATACGCAGTATTTT.

This clonotype came up a few times. The V call is TRBV19, the J call TRBJ1-5, with D maybe TRBD1 (5 bases). The CDR3 is made up of 15 amino acids. Looked up from germline, CDR1 is LNHDA and CDR2 is SQIVND (reference sequence). V shed 4 bases and J shed 4 bases, with 14 bases lying between them. The DNA of the CDR3 is TGTGCCAGTAGTACAGGGACGGGGTGGAATCAGCCCCAGCATTTT. Translated, it gives CASSTGTGWNQPQHF.

This clonotype showed up many times. The chain links TRBV7-9 to TRBJ2-7; perhaps TRBD1 as D (6 bases). The CDR3 contains 14 residues. Germline assignment: CDR1 SEHNR and CDR2 FQNEAQ (reference sequence). V gave up 5 bases and J gave up 0 bases, with 11 bases separating them. CDR3 in amino acids: CASSGTGSSYEQYF. For the CDR3, the DNA is TGTGCCAGCAGCGGCACAGGGAGCTCCTACGAGCAGTACTTC.

Concerning this clonotype itself: A much larger clone lies a single base off, so this may be a read error. The genes are TRBV28 and TRBJ1-6, with D possibly matching TRBD1 (5 bases). CDR1 and CDR2 from the germline V gene are MDHEN and SYDVKM. The CDR3 contains 15 residues. The CDR3, as DNA: TGTGCCAGCACCCCATTCGGGACCTATAATTCACCCCTCCCCTTT. Protein sequence: CASTPFGTYNSPLPF.

The V call is TRBV27, the J call TRBJ2-5; D gene uncertain. The V gene lost 0 bases and the J gene lost 5 bases, with 10 bases spanning the gap. This CDR3 has 14 amino acids. Germline values: CDR1 MNHEY, CDR2 SMNVEV (reference sequence). The CDR3 DNA is TGTGCCAGCAGTTTATCAGAGAATCAGGAGACCCAGTACTTC. It specifies CASSLSENQETQYF.

Turning to this clonotype: At one of its ends the junction is not consistent with the germline gene, which may arise from a read error. The rearrangement joins TRBV4-1 to TRBJ2-7, with 10 bases fitting TRBD1. This CDR3 contains 14 residues. The germline CDR1 and CDR2 sequences are MGHRA and YSYEKL. The CDR3 DNA follows: TGCGCCAGCGGCCAGGGGACAGGGGCCTACGAGCAGTACTTC. This translates into CASGQGTGAYEQYF.

The chain is built from TRBV4-1 and TRBJ2-7; TRBD1 matches at 7 bases. CDR1 is MGHRA, CDR2 YSYEKL, per germline. This CDR3 has 17 amino acids. V dropped 3 bases and J dropped 1; count of bases not matched to a gene: 12. The DNA for the CDR3 is TGCGCCAGCAGCCACCAACTTCCCAGGGGGTTTTCCTACGAGCAGTACTTC. Translation gives CASSHQLPRGFSYEQYF.

This clonotype was observed many times. This sequence joins TRBV27 and TRBJ2-3, with TRBD2 identical over 7 bases. Per germline, CDR1 MNHEY and CDR2 SMNVEV (reference sequence). The CDR3 sequence is 16 residues long. Trimming removed 6 bases from V and 4 bases from J; junction bases left unmatched: 13. CDR3 coding DNA: TGTGCCAGCAGCTTGCTGGCCCCGGGAGGCTCAGATACGCAGTATTTT. Protein product: CASSLLAPGGSDTQYF.

Of note for this clonotype: A read error may explain this, as a much larger clone is one base away. This sequence joins TRBV7-9 and TRBJ2-3; possible D gene TRBD1, 6 bases. CDR1 is SEHNR, CDR2 FQNEAQ, per germline (reference sequence). The CDR3 sequence is 16 residues long. Trimming pared 7 bases from V and 8 bases from J, leaving 25 bases between. Here the CDR3 reads CASTPRGHGVPGTQYF. As DNA, the CDR3 is TGTGCCAGCACCCCGAGGGGACACGGCGTGCCAGGTACGCAGTATTTT.

About this clonotype itself: A much larger clonotype is one base distant, so this may be a read error. CDR3 sequence reads: CASSSENGRAQYF. Written as DNA, the CDR3 is TGTGCCAGCAGCTCAGAGAACGGGAGAGCGCAGTACTTC. J is TRBJ2-7 and V is TRBV7-9, with a weak D call TRBD2 (6 bases). Germline V gene lookup returns CDR1 SEHNR and CDR2 FQNEAQ (reference sequence). The V end was cut by 4 bases, the J end by 9 bases, with 16 bases between. The CDR3 totals 13 residues. The full variable domain, its missing parts supplied by reference TRBV7-9 and TRBJ2-7, is DTGVSQNPRHKITKRGQNVTFRCDPISEHNRLYWYRQTLGQGPEFLTYFQNEAQLEKSRLLSDRFSAERPKGSFSTLEIQRTEQGDSAMYLCASSSENGRAQYFGPGTRLTVT.

This clonotype was counted ten times or more. The rearrangement uses TRBV29-1 and TRBJ1-3; 7 bases fit TRBD1. Germline V gives CDR1 SQVTM, CDR2 ANQGSEA. The CDR3 loop spans 13 amino acids. Trimming at V came to 6 bases and at J to 4 bases, leaving 6 bases not matched to a gene. The CDR3 here is CSVVGTDGNTIYF. The CDR3 DNA sequence: TGCAGCGTGGTAGGGACAGACGGAAACACCATATATTTT.

The genes are TRBV12-3 or TRBV12-4 and TRBJ2-7; possibly TRBD1 for D (5 bases). This CDR3 has 12 amino acids. The V end was cut by 5 bases, the J end by 12 bases, with 17 bases between. CDR3 DNA sequence: TGTGCCAGCAGTACGGACACCATATCGAGGTACTTC. Protein product: CASSTDTISRYF.

This clonotype was seen ten or more times. The chain combines TRBV4-3 with TRBJ2-2; D assignment may be TRBD1 or TRBD2 (5 bases each). The CDR3 sequence is 16 residues long. Germline V gene data show CDR1 as LGHNA and CDR2 as YSLEER. V shed 1 base and J shed 0 bases, with 9 bases lying between them. CDR3 DNA sequence: TGCGCCAGCAGCCAAGGGGTGGGGGCGAACACCGGGGAGCTGTTTTTT. It is translated as CASSQGVGANTGELFF.

This rearrangement joins TRBV11-2 to TRBJ2-3; maybe TRBD2 (5 bases). The CDR3 sequence is 15 residues long. Trimming shortened V by 5 bases and J by 3 bases, and 15 bases separated the two germline ends. Looked up from germline, CDR1 is SGHAT and CDR2 is FQNNGV. This chain's CDR3 is CASSTLLAPTDTQYF. CDR3 coding DNA: TGTGCCAGCAGCACCCTCCTAGCCCCAACAGATACGCAGTATTTT.

This clonotype has only a few counts. This chain connects TRBV27 to TRBJ2-7; a possible D gene is TRBD2 (5 bases). The CDR3 contains 13 residues. Deletions cut 5 bases from V and 4 bases from J, with 12 bases between. CDR1 is MNHEY and CDR2 is SMNVEV in the germline V gene (reference sequence). The CDR3 DNA follows: TGTGCCAGCAGTGGGCTAGCACCGTACGAGCAGTACTTC. Amino acids: CASSGLAPYEQYF.

A word on this clonotype: An end of the junction does not agree with germline; a read error may underlie this. This chain uses TRBV19 with TRBJ1-5, with a tentative D call TRBD1 (5 bases). The CDR3 totals 16 residues. Germline V gene lookup returns CDR1 LNHDA and CDR2 SQIVND (reference sequence). The CDR3 bases are TGTGCCATCGGACACCCCGGTGCGTATAGCAATCAGCCCCCGCATTTT. Amino acid sequence: CAIGHPGAYSNQPPHF.

The chain carries TRBV4-1 and TRBJ2-7; either TRBD1 or TRBD2 may supply D (5 bases each). The V end lost 2 bases, the J end lost 6 bases, and 20 bases lay between the germline ends. The CDR3 has 16 residues. The germline V gene has CDR1 MGHRA and CDR2 YSYEKL. CDR3 DNA sequence: TGCGCCAGCAGCCAAATCGGGACCGCAAGTGGGGGCGAGCAGTACTTC. Amino acid sequence: CASSQIGTASGGEQYF.